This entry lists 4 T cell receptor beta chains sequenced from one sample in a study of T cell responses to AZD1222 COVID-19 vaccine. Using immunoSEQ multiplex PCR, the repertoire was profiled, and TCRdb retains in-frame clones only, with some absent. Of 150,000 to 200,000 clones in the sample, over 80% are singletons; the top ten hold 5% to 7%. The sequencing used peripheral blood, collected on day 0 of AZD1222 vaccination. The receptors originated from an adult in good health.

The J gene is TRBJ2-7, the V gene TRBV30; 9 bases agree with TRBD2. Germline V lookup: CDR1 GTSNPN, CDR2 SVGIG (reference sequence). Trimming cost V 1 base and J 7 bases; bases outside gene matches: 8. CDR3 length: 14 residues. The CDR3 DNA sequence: TGTGCCTGGAGTGGGCTAGCGGGAAGAAGGGAGCAGTACTTC. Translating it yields CAWSGLAGRREQYF.

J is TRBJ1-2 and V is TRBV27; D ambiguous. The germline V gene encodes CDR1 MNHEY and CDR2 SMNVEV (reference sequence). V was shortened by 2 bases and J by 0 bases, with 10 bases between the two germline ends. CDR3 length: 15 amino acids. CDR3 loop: CASSLEGRANYGYTF. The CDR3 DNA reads TGTGCCAGCAGTTTAGAGGGCAGAGCTAACTATGGCTACACCTTC.

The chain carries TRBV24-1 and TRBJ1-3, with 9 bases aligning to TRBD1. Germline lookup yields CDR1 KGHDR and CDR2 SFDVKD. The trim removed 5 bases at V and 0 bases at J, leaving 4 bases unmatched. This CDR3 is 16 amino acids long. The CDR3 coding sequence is TGTGCCACCAGTGGCCCGACAGGGGGCTCTGGAAACACCATATATTTT. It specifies CATSGPTGGSGNTIYF.

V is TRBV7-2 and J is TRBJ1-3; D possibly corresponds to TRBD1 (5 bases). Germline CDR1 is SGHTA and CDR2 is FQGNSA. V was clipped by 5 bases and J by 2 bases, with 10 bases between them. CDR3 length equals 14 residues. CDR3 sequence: CASSPQVTGNTIYF. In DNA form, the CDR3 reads TGTGCCAGCAGCCCACAGGTTACTGGAAACACCATATATTTT. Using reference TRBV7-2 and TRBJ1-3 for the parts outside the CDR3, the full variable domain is GAGVSQSPSNKVTEKGKDVELRCDPISGHTALYWYRQSLGQGLEFLIYFQGNSAPDKSGLPSDRFSAERTGGSVSTLTIQRTQQEDSAVYLCASSPQVTGNTIYFGEGSWLTVV.